The 8 T cell receptor beta chains in this list originate from one sample, sequenced in a study of spatial heterogeneity in lung cancer. Time point noted: sample taken at primary tumor resection. From the 5' RACE reads, TCRdb called clonotypes with MiXCR, one entry per CDR3 protein. The table has 25,000 or so distinct CDR3 sequences, less than 6% seen once. Source: PBMCs, taken at surgery. The receptors were gathered from a male donor with early-stage non-small cell lung cancer.

In its sample, this clonotype was seen many times. The chain combines TRBV5-6 with TRBJ2-3, with D perhaps assigned TRBD1 or TRBD2 (6 bases each). CDR3 size: 16 residues. Trimming took off 4 bases at V and 4 bases at J, with 19 bases between the two ends. Germline V CDR1 and CDR2: SGHDT, YYEEEE. CDR3 region: CASSLRGTRKADTQYF. Written as DNA, the CDR3 is TGTGCCAGCAGCCTCCGGGGGACAAGAAAAGCAGATACGCAGTATTTT.

At least ten counts were recorded for this clonotype. J is TRBJ2-1 and V is TRBV28; TRBD2 matches at 12 bases. CDR3 length: 14 residues. V shed 6 bases and J 6 bases; nucleotides not matched to a gene: 3. The germline gives CDR1 MDHEN, CDR2 SYDVKM. CDR3: CASSRLAGANEQFF. CDR3 sequence (DNA): TGTGCCAGCAGCCGACTAGCGGGAGCCAATGAGCAGTTCTTC.

On this clonotype: This may be a read error, as it is one base from a much larger clone. The chain links TRBV5-8 to TRBJ2-3; 7 nucleotides agree with TRBD1. The CDR3 contains 14 residues. Germline V CDR1 and CDR2: SGHTS, YDEGEE. The J segment lost 7 bases and the V segment lost 3 bases, leaving 8 bases of the junction unmatched. The CDR3 DNA reads TGTGCCAGCAGCTCGGGCGACAGGGCAAATACGCAGTATTTT. This translates into CASSSGDRANTQYF.

This clonotype was seen ten or more times. This sequence joins TRBV3-1 and TRBJ1-4; D remains unclear. CDR3 size: 12 residues. The V end was cut by 4 bases, the J end by 8 bases, with 8 bases between. Germline CDR1 is LGHDT and CDR2 is YNNKEL (reference sequence). The CDR3 DNA reads as TGTGCCAGCAGCCTAAACGAGGAAAAACTGTTTTTT. Translated, it gives CASSLNEEKLFF.

This clonotype came up many times. The chain has TRBV14 and TRBJ2-5; unclear D gene. The CDR3 is 13 amino acids. V was cut by 3 bases and J by 0 bases, with 5 bases left in between. Germline V gene lookup returns CDR1 SGHDN and CDR2 FVKESK. The CDR3: CASSQGYQETQYF. CDR3 nucleotide sequence: TGTGCCAGCAGCCAGGGTTACCAAGAGACCCAGTACTTC.

This rearrangement joins TRBV5-1 to TRBJ2-7; 10 bases are shared with TRBD2. With V trimmed by 0 bases and J by 6 bases, 9 bases remained unmatched. CDR1 is SGHRS, CDR2 YFSETQ, per germline. This CDR3 has 16 residues. The CDR3 sequence: CASSLVSSGRTSEQYF. CDR3 DNA: TGCGCCAGCAGCTTGGTGTCTAGCGGGAGAACCTCCGAGCAGTACTTC.

This clonotype is medium-sized. The chain employs TRBV29-1 and TRBJ2-1; D assignment may be TRBD1 or TRBD2 (5 bases each). CDR1 and CDR2 (germline): SQVTM, ANQGSEA. The CDR3 is 12 amino acids. V was shortened by 6 bases and J by 5 bases, with 11 bases between the two germline ends. CDR3 region: CSVSRDHNEQFF. As DNA, the CDR3 is TGCAGCGTCAGCCGGGACCACAATGAGCAGTTCTTC.

This clonotype was seen many times. The chain employs TRBV7-2 and TRBJ2-5, with 8 bases matching TRBD1. Looked up from germline, CDR1 is SGHTA and CDR2 is FQGNSA. Trimming cost V 4 bases and J 5 bases; bases outside gene matches: 15. The CDR3 contains 17 residues. The CDR3 nucleotides read TGTGCCAGCAGCTACCGGACAGGGATGAGGGTTTGGGAGACCCAGTACTTC. Encoded protein: CASSYRTGMRVWETQYF.